This record concerns one T cell receptor beta chain sequence. The sample originates from a study of blood T cell repertoires in COVID-19. Overall study: Sources were T cells, B-cell-depleted T cells, or PBMCs; the material itself was cDNA or gDNA.

TCRdb's copy holds only in-frame clones and misses some; the assay was immunoSEQ multiplex PCR. The sample lists some 320,000 clones; roughly 85% were seen once. This TCR derives from a human donor in a cohort sampled during active COVID-19. Sequenced: peripheral blood.

The chain's CDR3 is CASNDRGPGELFF. CDR3 DNA: TGTGCCAGCAATGACAGGGGGCCCGGGGAGCTGTTTTTT. V gene TRBV2 combines with J gene TRBJ2-2; TRBD1 agrees at 10 bases. Trimming took 7 bases from V and 6 from J; bases not matched to a gene: 2. From germline, CDR1 is SNHLY and CDR2 FYNNEI. CDR3 size: 13 residues.